The 27 T cell receptor beta chains presented below share a single source sample, sequenced in a study of CD8+ T cells in alopecia areata. Specified treatment: oral pan-JAK inhibitor, 5-10 mg twice daily. Extracted RNA was reverse transcribed, and the resulting cDNA served as sequencing template. Assay used: immunoSEQ multiplex PCR; TCRdb lists only in-frame clones, some missing. The data show approximately 210,000 clones, with approximately 67% seen just once and approximately 1.2% held by the top ten. The specimen comprised CD4+ T cells sorted from blood, sampled at approximately week 44, from a patient treated with tofacitinib. These receptors all stem from a human donor with alopecia areata.

This clone was recorded a few times. V is TRBV19 and J is TRBJ2-6; perhaps TRBD2 as D (7 bases). Germline V lookup: CDR1 LNHDA, CDR2 SQIVND (reference sequence). The V end lost 8 bases, the J end lost 1 base, and 12 bases lay between the germline ends. The CDR3 runs to 15 residues. CDR3 protein: CASLKGGSGANVLTF. CDR3 in DNA: TGTGCCAGTTTAAAGGGGGGGTCTGGGGCCAACGTCCTGACTTTC.

This clone has just a few counts. The gene calls are TRBV30 and TRBJ1-1; D gene unclear. Deletions cut 5 bases from V and 2 bases from J, with 9 bases between. Germline V gene sequence: CDR1 GTSNPN, CDR2 SVGIG (reference sequence). This CDR3 has 12 residues. CDR3: CAWERSNTEAFF. CDR3 DNA sequence: TGTGCCTGGGAAAGGAGTAACACTGAAGCTTTCTTT.

The count of this clone is one. The chain is built from TRBV15 and TRBJ1-6, with D perhaps TRBD1 (5 bases). The CDR3 has 21 residues. Germline V lookup: CDR1 LNHNV, CDR2 YYDKDF (reference sequence). Trimming cost V 0 bases and J 1 base, with 22 bases left between them. This CDR3 is CATSRDPPRAYPTSYNSPLHF. Written as DNA, the CDR3 is TGTGCCACCAGCAGAGATCCCCCCAGGGCTTACCCAACGTCCTATAATTCACCCCTCCACTTT.

The chain couples TRBV6-5 to TRBJ2-5, with a tentative D call TRBD2 (7 bases). CDR1 MNHEY and CDR2 SVGAGI come from the germline V gene. The CDR3 covers 14 residues. Between the trimmed V and J ends, which lost 3 bases and 4 bases, there was a span of 12 bases. CDR3 protein: CASSYLGGAETQYF. Written as DNA, the CDR3 is TGTGCCAGCAGTTATTTGGGGGGGGCAGAGACCCAGTACTTC.

This clone was seen a few times. The V call is TRBV6-5, the J call TRBJ2-2; 7 bases are a match to TRBD1. V shed 7 bases and J 6 bases; nucleotides not matched to a gene: 5. This CDR3 has 13 residues. The germline gives CDR1 MNHEY, CDR2 SVGAGI. Here the CDR3 DNA reads TGTGCCAGCAAGGGGGCAAGTGCCGGGGAGCTGTTTTTT. Its protein is CASKGASAGELFF.

The chain combines TRBV2 with TRBJ2-5; 11 nucleotides align to TRBD2. The CDR3 is 13 residues long. Losses at the gene ends were 5 bases for V and 5 bases for J; bases not matched to a gene: 1. From germline, CDR1 is SNHLY and CDR2 FYNNEI. The CDR3: CASSRLAGETQYF. CDR3 in DNA: TGTGCCAGCAGTCGACTAGCGGGGGAGACCCAGTACTTC.

The chain links TRBV25-1 to TRBJ1-2; D not certain. This CDR3 spans 12 amino acids. Germline CDR1 reads MGHDK; CDR2 reads SYGVNS. Trimming took off 2 bases at V and 4 bases at J, with 5 bases between the two ends. Here the CDR3 reads CASSEGLYGYTF. The CDR3 DNA sequence: TGTGCCAGCAGTGAAGGTCTCTATGGCTACACCTTC.

This clone was counted between two and nine times. The rearrangement links TRBV29-1 to TRBJ1-1; D unclear. V was shortened by 5 bases and J by 11 bases, with 15 bases between the two germline ends. The germline CDR1 and CDR2 sequences are SQVTM and ANQGSEA. This CDR3 is built from 11 residues. The chain's CDR3 is CSVLQPKGAFF. In DNA form, the CDR3 reads TGCAGCGTTCTACAGCCCAAAGGGGCTTTCTTT.

The rearrangement uses TRBV6-5 and TRBJ1-1; D unresolved. Germline-derived CDR1 and CDR2 are MNHEY and SVGAGI. The length of the CDR3 is 15 residues. V dropped 2 bases and J dropped 1 base, with 11 bases sitting between them. CDR3: CASSYHGPRNTEAFF. Written as DNA, the CDR3 is TGTGCCAGCAGTTACCACGGGCCGAGGAACACTGAAGCTTTCTTT.

The chain couples TRBV5-6 to TRBJ1-2; D might be TRBD1 (5 bases). CDR1 and CDR2 from the germline V gene are SGHDT and YYEEEE. Trimming stripped 4 bases from V and 8 bases from J, with 18 bases between. The CDR3 loop spans 14 amino acids. The CDR3 region has the DNA TGTGCCAGCAGCCCTCGGACACCTACTATCGGCTACACCTTC. Encoded protein: CASSPRTPTIGYTF.

The rearrangement links TRBV4-3 to TRBJ1-4; D might be TRBD1 (6 bases). The CDR3 is 15 amino acids. From germline, CDR1 is LGHNA and CDR2 YSLEER. The V end was cut by 0 bases, the J end by 4 bases, with 9 bases between. DNA for the CDR3: TGCGCCAGCAGCCAAGAACAGGGACATAATGAAAAACTGTTTTTT. Protein: CASSQEQGHNEKLFF.

The chain couples TRBV29-1 to TRBJ2-2, with 10 bases aligning to TRBD1. The CDR3 has 13 amino acids. Germline CDR1 reads SQVTM; CDR2 reads ANQGSEA. The ends lost 5 bases at V and 7 bases at J; junction bases unmatched: 4. The CDR3 loop is CSVRGQGSGELFF. The DNA for the CDR3 is TGCAGCGTTAGGGGACAGGGGAGCGGGGAGCTGTTTTTT.

The V and J genes are TRBV6-6 and TRBJ2-6; possible D gene TRBD1, 5 bases. This CDR3 has 15 amino acids. Trimming shortened V by 8 bases and J by 2 bases, and 13 bases separated the two germline ends. Germline V gene sequence: CDR1 MNHNY, CDR2 SVGAGI (reference sequence). CDR3 DNA sequence: TGTGCCAGCGCCACAGGTGGGCCTGGGGCCAACGTCCTGACTTTC. Its translation: CASATGGPGANVLTF.

Comments on this clone: The same CDR3 also results from other DNA sequences found in this sample. The rearrangement links TRBV29-1 to TRBJ2-3, with a weak D call TRBD1 (5 bases). V was shortened by 4 bases and J by 2 bases, with 10 bases between the two germline ends. The CDR3 is made up of 13 amino acids. Germline V lookup: CDR1 SQVTM, CDR2 ANQGSEA. Here the CDR3 reads CSVGGRNTDTQYF. Here the CDR3 DNA reads TGCAGCGTTGGGGGCAGAAACACAGATACGCAGTATTTT.

The chain has TRBV4-3 and TRBJ2-7, with TRBD2 identical over 7 bases. Looked up from germline, CDR1 is LGHNA and CDR2 is YSLEER. J gave up 4 bases and V 1 base, and 7 bases lay outside the gene matches. The CDR3 is made up of 15 amino acids. The CDR3 is CASSQAGGGRYEQYF. The CDR3 bases are TGCGCCAGCAGCCAAGCTGGGGGGGGAAGGTACGAGCAGTACTTC.

The chain carries TRBV29-1 and TRBJ2-7; 10 nucleotides align to TRBD1. In germline, CDR1 is SQVTM, CDR2 ANQGSEA. This CDR3 spans 13 amino acids. V gave up 6 bases and J gave up 6 bases; unmatched junction bases: 8. The CDR3 DNA reads TGCAGCGTCCGGGACAGGGGCTCGGGCGAGCAGTACTTC. Translated: CSVRDRGSGEQYF.

V gene TRBV18 combines with J gene TRBJ1-5, with D maybe TRBD1 (6 bases). This CDR3 has 14 residues. Germline CDR1 is KGHSH and CDR2 is LQKENI. V lost 2 bases, J lost 3 bases, and 8 bases lay in between. The CDR3: CASSPSGVNQPQHF. In DNA, the CDR3 is TGTGCCAGCTCACCATCAGGGGTCAATCAGCCCCAGCATTTT.

V usage is TRBV30 and J usage is TRBJ1-1; TRBD1 aligns across 7 bases. The CDR3 loop spans 16 amino acids. CDR1 GTSNPN and CDR2 SVGIG come from the germline V gene (reference sequence). The CDR3 coding sequence is TGTGTCCTTAATACCGTGGCAGGGGGGACGGGGACTGAAGCTTTCTTT. It encodes CVLNTVAGGTGTEAFF. Full variable domain (rest looked up from reference TRBV30 and TRBJ1-1): SQTIHQWPATLVQPVGSPLSLECTVEGTSNPNLYWYRQAAGRGLQLLFYSVGIGQISSEVPQNLSASRPQDRQFILSSKKLLLSDSGFYLCVLNTVAGGTGTEAFFGQGTRLTVV.

This clone was found a few times. V is TRBV30 and J is TRBJ1-3; the D is unclear. CDR1 GTSNPN and CDR2 SVGIG come from the germline V gene (reference sequence). V lost 4 bases to trimming and J lost 0 bases, with 10 bases between them. The CDR3 is 14 residues long. For the CDR3, the DNA is TGTGCCTGGACTACCCTAAGCTCTGGAAACACCATATATTTT. It encodes CAWTTLSSGNTIYF.

V gene TRBV6-6 combines with J gene TRBJ1-4; D is uncertain. CDR3 length: 11 residues. CDR1 MNHNY and CDR2 SVGAGI come from the germline V gene (reference sequence). Trimming took 7 bases from V and 6 from J, leaving 6 bases between them. The CDR3 bases are TGTGCCAGCACTGCGGATGAAAAACTGTTTTTT. This gives the protein CASTADEKLFF.

V is TRBV29-1 and J is TRBJ2-1, with TRBD2 matching over 7 bases. The CDR3 loop spans 13 amino acids. The germline V gene has CDR1 SQVTM and CDR2 ANQGSEA. V lost 6 bases and J lost 3; bases outside the gene matches: 5. Here the CDR3 reads CSVTSADYNEQFF. In DNA, the CDR3 is TGCAGCGTCACTAGCGCTGACTACAATGAGCAGTTCTTC.

The sample holds one count of this clone. The rearrangement links TRBV2 to TRBJ1-2, with TRBD1 identical over 10 bases. CDR1 is SNHLY, CDR2 FYNNEI, per germline. The CDR3 totals 14 residues. V was pared by 6 bases and J by 3 bases, with 4 bases of the junction left unmatched. The CDR3 sequence: CASSTGTGDYGYTF. The CDR3 region has the DNA TGTGCCAGCAGCACAGGGACAGGGGACTATGGCTACACCTTC.

The V and J genes are TRBV7-8 and TRBJ1-2, with 7 bases that match TRBD1. J was trimmed by 4 bases and V by 5 bases; bases with no gene match: 10. CDR1 SGHVS and CDR2 FQNEAQ come from the germline V gene. CDR3 length: 15 residues. CDR3: CASSTDRANIYGYTF. The DNA of the CDR3 is TGTGCCAGCAGCACAGACAGGGCAAACATCTATGGCTACACCTTC.

The chain recombines TRBV15 with TRBJ1-5, with D possibly TRBD1 on 5 matching bases. V was trimmed by 2 bases and J by 3 bases, leaving 11 bases between them. Germline V gene data show CDR1 as LNHNV and CDR2 as YYDKDF (reference sequence). The length of the CDR3 is 15 residues. The chain's CDR3 is CATSRSSGNNQPQHF. CDR3 bases: TGTGCCACCAGCAGATCTTCAGGGAACAATCAGCCCCAGCATTTT.

The chain has TRBV10-3 and TRBJ2-5; 15 bases align to TRBD2. Germline CDR1 is ENHRY and CDR2 is SYGVKD. This CDR3 region has 17 residues. V was clipped by 2 bases and J by 6 bases; unmatched bases: 7. The CDR3: CAISEPMGLAGGQTQYF. In nucleotides, the CDR3 is TGTGCCATCAGTGAGCCAATGGGACTAGCGGGGGGACAGACCCAGTACTTC.

This chain joins TRBV19 and TRBJ1-2; 9 bases match TRBD1. The CDR3 totals 15 residues. The V gene's germline CDR1 is LNHDA and CDR2 SQIVND (reference sequence). V trimming: 3 bases; J trimming: 2 bases; junction bases outside the gene matches: 4. The CDR3 nucleotides read TGTGCCAGTAGTATGGGACAGGGATCCAACTATGGCTACACCTTC. Translated, it gives CASSMGQGSNYGYTF.

The rearrangement joins TRBV25-1 to TRBJ2-5; 7 positions match TRBD1. CDR1 is MGHDK, CDR2 SYGVNS, per germline. This CDR3 comprises 17 residues. V shed 7 bases, J shed 1 base, and the junction held 15 bases outside the gene matches. The CDR3 loop reads CASTKPKGASGQETQYF. The CDR3 DNA is TGTGCCAGCACCAAACCAAAGGGGGCATCGGGCCAAGAGACCCAGTACTTC.